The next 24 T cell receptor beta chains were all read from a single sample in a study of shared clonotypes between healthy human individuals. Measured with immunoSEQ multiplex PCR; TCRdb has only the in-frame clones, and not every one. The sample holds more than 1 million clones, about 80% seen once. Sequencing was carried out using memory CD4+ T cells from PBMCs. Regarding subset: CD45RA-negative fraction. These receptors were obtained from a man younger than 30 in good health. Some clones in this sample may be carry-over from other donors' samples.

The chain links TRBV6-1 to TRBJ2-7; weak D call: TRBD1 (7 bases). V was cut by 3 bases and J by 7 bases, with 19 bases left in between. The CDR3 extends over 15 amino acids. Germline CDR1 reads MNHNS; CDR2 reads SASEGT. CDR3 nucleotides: TGTGCCAGCAGTGAGGGATTCGGGGACAGCGGGGAGCAGTACTTC. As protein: CASSEGFGDSGEQYF.

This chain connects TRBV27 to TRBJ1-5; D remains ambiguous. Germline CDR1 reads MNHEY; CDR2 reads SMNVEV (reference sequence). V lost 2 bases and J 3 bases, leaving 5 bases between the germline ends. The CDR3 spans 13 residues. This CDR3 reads CASSLNANQPQHF. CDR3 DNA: TGTGCCAGCAGTTTAAACGCCAATCAGCCCCAGCATTTT.

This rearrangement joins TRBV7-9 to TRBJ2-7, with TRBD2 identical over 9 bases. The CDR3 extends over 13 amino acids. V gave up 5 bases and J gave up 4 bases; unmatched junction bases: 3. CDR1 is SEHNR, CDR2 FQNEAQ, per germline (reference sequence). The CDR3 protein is CASSPTSGYEQYF. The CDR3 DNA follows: TGTGCCAGCAGCCCGACTAGCGGATACGAGCAGTACTTC.

CDR3 nucleotides: TGTGCCAGCAGCTTCAGGTCGGGAGGGCACGAGCAGTACTTC. It codes for CASSFRSGGHEQYF. The chain combines TRBV11-2 with TRBJ2-7, with 8 bases lining up with TRBD2. J was trimmed by 5 bases and V by 3 bases; bases with no gene match: 6. This CDR3 has 14 amino acids. The germline CDR1 and CDR2 sequences are SGHAT and FQNNGV.

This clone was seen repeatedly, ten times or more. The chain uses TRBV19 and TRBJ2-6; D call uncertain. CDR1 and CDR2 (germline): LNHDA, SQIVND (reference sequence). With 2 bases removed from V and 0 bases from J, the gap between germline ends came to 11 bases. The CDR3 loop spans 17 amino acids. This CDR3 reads CASSIPGRFSGANVLTF. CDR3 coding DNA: TGTGCCAGTAGTATACCGGGCCGCTTCTCTGGGGCCAACGTCCTGACTTTC.

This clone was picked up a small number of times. CDR3 region: CAWSVRGRSPQHF. As DNA, the CDR3 is TGTGCCTGGAGTGTAAGAGGGAGGTCGCCCCAGCATTTT. The chain links TRBV30 to TRBJ1-5; D gene uncertain. V lost 0 bases and J 9 bases, leaving 12 bases between the germline ends. The germline V gene encodes CDR1 GTSNPN and CDR2 SVGIG (reference sequence). The CDR3 is 13 residues long. Looking up the rest from reference TRBV30 and TRBJ1-5 gives the full variable domain: SQTIHQWPATLVQPVGSPLSLECTVEGTSNPNLYWYRQAAGRGLQLLFYSVGIGQISSEVPQNLSASRPQDRQFILSSKKLLLSDSGFYLCAWSVRGRSPQHFGDGTRLSIL.

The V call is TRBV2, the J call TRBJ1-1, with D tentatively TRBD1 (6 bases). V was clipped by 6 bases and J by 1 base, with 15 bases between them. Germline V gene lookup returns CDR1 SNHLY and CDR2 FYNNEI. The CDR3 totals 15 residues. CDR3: CASRARGHSNTEAFF. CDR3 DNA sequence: TGTGCCAGCAGGGCCCGGGGACACTCGAACACTGAAGCTTTCTTT.

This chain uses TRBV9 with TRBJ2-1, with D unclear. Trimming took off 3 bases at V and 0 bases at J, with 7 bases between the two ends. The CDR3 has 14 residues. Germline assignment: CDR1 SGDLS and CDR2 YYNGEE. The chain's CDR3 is CASSEFSSYNEQFF. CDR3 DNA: TGTGCCAGCAGCGAATTTAGCTCCTACAATGAGCAGTTCTTC.

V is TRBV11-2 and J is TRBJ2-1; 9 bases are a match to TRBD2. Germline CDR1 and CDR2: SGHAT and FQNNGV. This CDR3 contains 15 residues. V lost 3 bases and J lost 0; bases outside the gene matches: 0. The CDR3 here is CASSFSGGSYNEQFF. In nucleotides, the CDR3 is TGTGCCAGCAGCTTTAGCGGGGGCTCCTACAATGAGCAGTTCTTC.

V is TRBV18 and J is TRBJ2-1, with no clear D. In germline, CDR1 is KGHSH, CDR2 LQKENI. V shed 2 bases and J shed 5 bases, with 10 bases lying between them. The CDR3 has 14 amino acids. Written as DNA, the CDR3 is TGTGCCAGCTCACCAGGCAGGTGGGACAATGAGCAGTTCTTC. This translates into CASSPGRWDNEQFF.

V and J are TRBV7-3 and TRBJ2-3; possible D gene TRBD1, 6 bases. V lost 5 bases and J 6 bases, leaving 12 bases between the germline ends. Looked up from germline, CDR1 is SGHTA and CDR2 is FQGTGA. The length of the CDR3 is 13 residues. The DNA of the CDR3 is TGTGCCAGCAGCCGACACAGGGATGATACGCAGTATTTT. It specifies CASSRHRDDTQYF.

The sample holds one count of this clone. The CDR3 spells CAWSFTGFWETQYF. DNA for the CDR3: TGTGCCTGGAGTTTTACAGGGTTTTGGGAGACCCAGTACTTC. This rearrangement joins TRBV30 to TRBJ2-5; possible D gene TRBD1, 6 bases. Trimming took 2 bases from V and 5 from J, leaving 15 bases between them. The CDR3 runs 14 residues. Germline loops: CDR1 GTSNPN, CDR2 SVGIG (reference sequence).

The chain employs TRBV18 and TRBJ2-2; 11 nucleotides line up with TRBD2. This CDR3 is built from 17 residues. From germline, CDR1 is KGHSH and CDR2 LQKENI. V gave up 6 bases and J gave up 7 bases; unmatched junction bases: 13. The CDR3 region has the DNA TGTGCCAGCTCGAAACTAGCGGGAGTTGCCATTGGCGGGGAGCTGTTTTTT. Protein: CASSKLAGVAIGGELFF.

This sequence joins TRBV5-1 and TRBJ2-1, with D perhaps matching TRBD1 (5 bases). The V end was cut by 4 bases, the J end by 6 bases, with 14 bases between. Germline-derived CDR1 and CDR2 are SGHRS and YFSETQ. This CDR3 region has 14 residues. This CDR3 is CASSATTAPNEQFF. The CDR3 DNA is TGCGCCAGCAGCGCTACGACAGCCCCCAATGAGCAGTTCTTC.

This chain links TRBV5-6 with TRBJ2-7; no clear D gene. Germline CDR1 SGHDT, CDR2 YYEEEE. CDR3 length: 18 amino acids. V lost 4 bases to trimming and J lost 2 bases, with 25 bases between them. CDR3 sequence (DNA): TGTGCCAGCAGCGTGACACTTCACCGTCCTGAGGAAACCTACGAGCAGTACTTC. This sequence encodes CASSVTLHRPEETYEQYF.

The CDR3 DNA reads as TGTGCCAGCAGCCCCCGGACAGGGGGGTCTACTAATGAAAAACTGTTTTTT. It encodes CASSPRTGGSTNEKLFF. The chain couples TRBV9 to TRBJ1-4; 10 bases are a match to TRBD1. Per germline, CDR1 SGDLS and CDR2 YYNGEE. The V segment lost 4 bases and the J segment 2 bases; nucleotides outside the gene matches: 8. CDR3 length: 17 amino acids.

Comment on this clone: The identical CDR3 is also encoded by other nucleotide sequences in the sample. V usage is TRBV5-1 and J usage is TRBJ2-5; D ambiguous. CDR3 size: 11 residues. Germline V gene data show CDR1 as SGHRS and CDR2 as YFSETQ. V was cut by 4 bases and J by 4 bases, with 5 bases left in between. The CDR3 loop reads CASSDTETQYF. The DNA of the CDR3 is TGCGCCAGCAGCGATACAGAGACCCAGTACTTC. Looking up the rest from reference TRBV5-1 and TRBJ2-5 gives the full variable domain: KAGVTQTPRYLIKTRGQQVTLSCSPISGHRSVSWYQQTPGQGLQFLFEYFSETQRNKGNFPGRFSGRQFSNSRSEMNVSTLELGDSALYLCASSDTETQYFGPGTRLLVL.

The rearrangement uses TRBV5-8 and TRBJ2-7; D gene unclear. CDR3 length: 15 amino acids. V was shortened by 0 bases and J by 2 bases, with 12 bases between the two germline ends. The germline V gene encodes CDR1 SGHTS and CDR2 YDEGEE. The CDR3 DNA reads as TGTGCCAGCAGCTTGGGGCCTTCCGTTACCTACGAGCAGTACTTC. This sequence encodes CASSLGPSVTYEQYF. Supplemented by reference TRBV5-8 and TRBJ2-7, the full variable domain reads EAGVTQSPTHLIKTRGQQATLRCSPISGHTSVYWYQQALGLGLQFLLWYDEGEERNRGNFPPRFSGRQFPNYSSELNVNALELEDSALYLCASSLGPSVTYEQYFGPGTRLTVT.

The CDR3 region has the DNA TGTGCCAGCAAGCCGGGGCAAGCTGGGGCAGATACGCAGTATTTT. Translating gives CASKPGQAGADTQYF. The chain uses TRBV2 and TRBJ2-3, with D perhaps assigned TRBD1 or TRBD2 (5 bases each). V lost 7 bases and J 4 bases, leaving 18 bases between the germline ends. CDR1 is SNHLY and CDR2 is FYNNEI in the germline V gene. The CDR3 runs 15 residues.

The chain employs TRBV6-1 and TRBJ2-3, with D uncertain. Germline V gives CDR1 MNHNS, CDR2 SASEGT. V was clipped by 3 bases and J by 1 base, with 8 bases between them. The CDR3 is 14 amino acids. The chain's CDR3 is CASSDGDGTDTQYF. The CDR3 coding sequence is TGTGCCAGCAGTGATGGAGACGGCACAGATACGCAGTATTTT.

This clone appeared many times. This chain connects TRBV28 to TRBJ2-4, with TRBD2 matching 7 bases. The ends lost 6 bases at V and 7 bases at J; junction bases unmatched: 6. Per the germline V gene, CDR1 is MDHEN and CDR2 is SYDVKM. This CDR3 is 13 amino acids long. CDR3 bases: TGTGCCAGCAGAAGTGGCGGGAGCAACATTCAGTACTTC. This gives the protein CASRSGGSNIQYF. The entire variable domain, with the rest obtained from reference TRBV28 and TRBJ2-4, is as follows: DVKVTQSSRYLVKRTGEKVFLECVQDMDHENMFWYRQDPGLGLRLIYFSYDVKMKEKGDIPEGYSVSREKKERFSLILESASTNQTSMYLCASRSGGSNIQYFGAGTRLSVL.

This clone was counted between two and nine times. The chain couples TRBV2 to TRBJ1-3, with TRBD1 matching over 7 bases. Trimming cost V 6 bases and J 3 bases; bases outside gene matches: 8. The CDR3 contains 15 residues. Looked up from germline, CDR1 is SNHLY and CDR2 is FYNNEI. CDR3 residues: CASRALTGFGNTIYF. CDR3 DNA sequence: TGTGCCAGCAGGGCGCTGACAGGGTTTGGAAACACCATATATTTT.

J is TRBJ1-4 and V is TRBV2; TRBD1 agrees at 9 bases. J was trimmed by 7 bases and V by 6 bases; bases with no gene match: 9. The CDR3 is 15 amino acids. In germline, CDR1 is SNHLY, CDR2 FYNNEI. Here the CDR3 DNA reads TGTGCCAGCAGGAGATCCGGGACAGGGCCTGAAAAACTGTTTTTT. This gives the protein CASRRSGTGPEKLFF. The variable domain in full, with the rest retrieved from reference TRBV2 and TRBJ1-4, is EPEVTQTPSHQVTQMGQEVILRCVPISNHLYFYWYRQILGQKVEFLVSFYNNEISEKSEIFDDQFSVERPDGSNFTLKIRSTKLEDSAMYFCASRRSGTGPEKLFFGSGTQLSVL.

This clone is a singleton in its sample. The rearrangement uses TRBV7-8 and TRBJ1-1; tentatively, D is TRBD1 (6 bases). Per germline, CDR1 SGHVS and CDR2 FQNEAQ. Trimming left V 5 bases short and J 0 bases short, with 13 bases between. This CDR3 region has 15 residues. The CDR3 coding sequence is TGTGCCAGCAGCCCCAGAAGGGGGGTGAACACTGAAGCTTTCTTT. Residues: CASSPRRGVNTEAFF.